These T cell receptor beta chains were read from a single sample in a study of blood T cell repertoires in COVID-19. Libraries were prepared by immunoSEQ multiplex PCR; TCRdb keeps only in-frame clonotypes and omits some of them. Of roughly 300,000 clones listed, approximately 90% are singletons. Sequencing input: PBMCs or T cells enriched from blood (not recorded which). The origin of the receptors is a woman in her 30s who had recovered from COVID-19. Each CDR3 is given with its conserved first and last residue. D genes are given only for firm matches. Expanded clones get a size class; other rows say once, few or many, or leave the size out.

TGTGCCAGCAGTTACGGGACAGGAAACACCATATATTTT	CASSYGTGNTIYF	TRBV25-1	TRBJ1-3	-	-
TGTGCCAGCAGTTGGGAGTTGCGGGCGGCCCAGTACTTC	CASSWELRAAQYF	TRBV6-5	TRBJ2-5	-	once
TGTGCCAGCAGGCGAAGGACAGGACTTGATAGCAATCAGCCCCAGCATTTT	CASRRRTGLDSNQPQHF	TRBV2	TRBJ1-5	TRBD1	-
TGTGCCAGCACTCCCAGGTCCCACACTGAAGCTTTCTTT	CASTPRSHTEAFF	TRBV12-3/TRBV12-4	TRBJ1-1	-	-
TGTGCCTGGATGGAGGGTTCCAATGAAAAACTGTTTTTT	CAWMEGSNEKLFF	TRBV30	TRBJ1-4	-	-
TGTGCCAGCAGCGCCCAGTCCAGGGTATCGACAGATACGCAGTATTTT	CASSAQSRVSTDTQYF	TRBV7-2	TRBJ2-3	-	-
TGTGCCTGGAGTGTTGGGGGGAGCAATCAGCCCCAGCATTTT	CAWSVGGSNQPQHF	TRBV30	TRBJ1-5	-	once
TGTGCCAGCAGTTTAGGGGGACAGGGTGGCTCACCCCTCCACTTT	CASSLGGQGGSPLHF	TRBV27	TRBJ1-6	TRBD1	-
TGTGCCAGCAGCCGTGACAGGGTACAAGAGACCCAGTACTTC	CASSRDRVQETQYF	TRBV7-9	TRBJ2-5	TRBD1	-
TGTGCCAGCACGTGGAGGGGCACTGAAGCTTTCTTT	CASTWRGTEAFF	TRBV12-3/TRBV12-4	TRBJ1-1	-	-
TGTGCCAGCAGTTACTCGACACGTGGTTCTATTCGACAGTTAATTAATTCACCCCTCCACTTT	CASSYSTRGSIRQLINSPLHF	TRBV6-2/TRBV6-3	TRBJ1-6	-	-
TGTGCCACCATTTCCGGGACAGGGAACACTGAAGCTTTCTTT	CATISGTGNTEAFF	TRBV21-1	TRBJ1-1	-	once
TGTGCCAGTAGCCCAACAGGGGGTGCGTTGAACACTGAAGCTTTCTTT	CASSPTGGALNTEAFF	TRBV19	TRBJ1-1	TRBD1	once
TGTGCCTGGAGCTCCGGGGGGGCCACGGGCCAAGCTTTCTTT	CAWSSGGATGQAFF	TRBV30	TRBJ1-1	-	-
TGCGCCAGCAGCTTGGTCAGGGGGCGGACTGAAGCTTTCTTT	CASSLVRGRTEAFF	TRBV5-1	TRBJ1-1	TRBD1	-
TGTGCCAGCAGCTTGGAGGGAGGCAATCAGCCCCAGCATTTT	CASSLEGGNQPQHF	TRBV5-4	TRBJ1-5	-	-
TGTGCCAGCTCACCAGGGACAGTTGGGAACTATGGCTACACCTTC	CASSPGTVGNYGYTF	TRBV18	TRBJ1-2	TRBD1	-
TGCGCCAGCAGCCAAGGGTTCGCGGGGGGTCTCACAGATACGCAGTATTTT	CASSQGFAGGLTDTQYF	TRBV4-1	TRBJ2-3	TRBD2	-
TGTGCCAGCAGCCATGGACAGGGAGGCTACACCTTC	CASSHGQGGYTF	TRBV14	TRBJ1-2	TRBD1	-
TGTGCCAGCAGCTTATCCTCGGGGGGAACAACAGATACGCAGTATTTT	CASSLSSGGTTDTQYF	TRBV7-2	TRBJ2-3	TRBD2	-
TGTGCCAGCAGTAGACAGGGGGTCAACACCGGGGAGCTGTTTTTT	CASSRQGVNTGELFF	TRBV6-2/TRBV6-3	TRBJ2-2	TRBD1	-
TGCGCCAGCACCTTTGGGAGGGAGGGTCAGCCCCAGCATTTT	CASTFGREGQPQHF	TRBV10-2	TRBJ1-5	-	-